A selection of T cell receptor beta chains follows, all from one sample in a study of blood T cell repertoires in COVID-19. Here immunoSEQ multiplex PCR was the method, and the copy in TCRdb shows in-frame clones only, minus some. Of approximately 90,000 clones listed, approximately 84% are singletons. Sequences were obtained from peripheral blood. These receptors were collected from a man aged 60-69 years with acute or convalescent COVID-19. Each CDR3 is given with its conserved first and last residue. D genes are given only for firm matches. Not all rows give a size; the values are once, few, many and, for expanded clones, a class.

j_gene	d_gene	abundance	v_gene	CDR3aa	CDR3nt
TRBJ1-1	.	.	TRBV5-4	CASSLARRSTEAFF	TGTGCCAGCAGCTTGGCTCGTCGGAGCACTGAAGCTTTCTTT
TRBJ1-4	TRBD1	.	TRBV28	CASSLDEDRGLEKLFF	TGTGCCAGCAGTTTAGATGAGGACAGGGGGCTTGAAAAACTGTTTTTT
TRBJ1-1	.	.	TRBV12-3/TRBV12-4	CASSLWAGDEAFF	TGTGCCAGCAGTTTGTGGGCAGGTGATGAAGCTTTCTTT
TRBJ1-2	.	few	TRBV6-5	CASSYSETANYGYTF	TGTGCCAGCAGTTACTCGGAGACCGCTAACTATGGCTACACCTTC
TRBJ2-2	TRBD2	.	TRBV6-2/TRBV6-3	CASSKQAGLIGELFF	TGTGCCAGCAGTAAACAAGCGGGACTGATCGGGGAGCTGTTTTTT
TRBJ2-1	TRBD1	.	TRBV7-3	CASSLPVPGQGSGEQFF	TGTGCCAGCAGCTTACCAGTCCCGGGACAGGGGTCGGGTGAGCAGTTCTTC
TRBJ2-3	.	.	TRBV19	CASSIIGGAVDTQYF	TGTGCCAGTAGTATAATCGGCGGGGCCGTAGATACGCAGTATTTT
TRBJ2-5	TRBD2	.	TRBV6-5	CASSYDTSGVETQYF	TGTGCCAGCAGTTATGATACGAGCGGGGTTGAGACCCAGTACTTC
TRBJ1-1	.	.	TRBV7-8	CASSLTRTGIMNTEAFF	TGTGCCAGCAGCTTAACGCGGACGGGGATCATGAACACTGAAGCTTTCTTT
TRBJ1-3	.	.	TRBV7-9	CASSLDSGSGNTIYF	TGTGCCAGCAGCTTAGATTCGGGATCTGGAAACACCATATATTTT
TRBJ2-5	.	few	TRBV12-3/TRBV12-4	CASSLRVSQYF	TGTGCCAGCAGTTTGAGGGTGTCCCAGTACTTC
TRBJ2-7	TRBD2	.	TRBV11-2	CASSLDTSGSHEQYF	TGTGCCAGCAGCTTAGATACTAGCGGGAGTCACGAGCAGTACTTC
TRBJ2-3	TRBD2	few	TRBV10-3	CAISVTGTSGDTDTQYF	TGTGCCATCAGTGTCACCGGGACTAGCGGGGACACAGATACGCAGTATTTT
TRBJ1-3	.	.	TRBV19	CASSRTGQSSGNTIYF	TGTGCCAGTAGTCGGACCGGACAGAGCTCTGGAAACACCATATATTTT
TRBJ2-1	.	.	TRBV5-1	CASSPGDTYNEQFF	TGCGCCAGCAGCCCCGGGGACACCTACAATGAGCAGTTCTTC
TRBJ2-5	.	.	TRBV6-2/TRBV6-3	CASSFASSKTQYF	TGTGCCAGCAGTTTCGCTAGCTCGAAGACCCAGTACTTC
TRBJ2-5	TRBD2	few	TRBV7-9	CASSSRGTSNSGQETQYF	TGTGCCAGCAGCTCCCGCGGGACTAGCAACTCGGGCCAAGAGACCCAGTACTTC
TRBJ1-1	TRBD1	once	TRBV7-9	CASSLPRTGFLNTEAFF	TGTGCCAGCAGCTTACCACGGACAGGCTTCTTGAACACTGAAGCTTTCTTT
TRBJ1-5	.	.	TRBV6-6	CASSLGQPQHF	TGTGCCAGCAGTCTCGGTCAGCCCCAGCATTTT
TRBJ1-1	TRBD1	.	TRBV7-8	CASSLSAGTVWTEAFF	TGTGCCAGCAGCTTATCCGCCGGGACAGTCTGGACTGAAGCTTTCTTT
TRBJ1-2	TRBD1	.	TRBV28	CASSSPGQGDFYGYTF	TGTGCCAGCAGTTCTCCGGGACAGGGGGATTTCTATGGCTACACCTTC
TRBJ1-2	.	.	TRBV9	CASSVSGTSTGYTF	TGTGCCAGCAGCGTAAGCGGGACCTCGACTGGCTACACCTTC
TRBJ2-5	TRBD1	.	TRBV6-5	CASSYSAGTVKETQYF	TGTGCCAGCAGTTACTCGGCCGGGACAGTAAAAGAGACCCAGTACTTC
TRBJ1-1	TRBD1	once	TRBV11-3	CASSLVSGGLLEAFF	TGTGCCAGCAGCTTAGTCTCAGGGGGCTTGCTTGAAGCTTTCTTT
TRBJ2-1	.	.	TRBV20-1	CSAYNNEQFF	TGCAGTGCATACAACAATGAGCAGTTCTTC
TRBJ2-5	.	.	TRBV19	CASSKPHGRETQYF	TGTGCCAGTAGTAAGCCCCATGGTAGAGAGACCCAGTACTTC
TRBJ2-1	TRBD2	.	TRBV5-1	CASSPSGGISGQFF	TGCGCCAGCAGTCCTAGCGGGGGAATTAGTGGGCAGTTCTTC
TRBJ2-3	TRBD2	.	TRBV10-2	CASTDSGSATDTQYF	TGCGCCAGCACAGATAGCGGGAGCGCTACAGATACGCAGTATTTT
TRBJ2-1	TRBD2	.	TRBV11-3	CASSPGTSGGNYNEQFF	TGTGCCAGCAGCCCCGGGACTAGCGGGGGGAATTACAATGAGCAGTTCTTC
TRBJ1-5	.	few	TRBV10-1	CASSESTAGQPQHF	TGCGCCAGCAGTGAGTCGACAGCAGGGCAGCCCCAGCATTTT
TRBJ2-7	TRBD2	.	TRBV27	CASSNPGLAGKYEQYF	TGTGCCAGCAGTAATCCGGGACTAGCGGGAAAATACGAGCAGTACTTC
TRBJ2-5	.	.	TRBV5-5	CASSGQKETQYF	TGTGCCAGCAGTGGACAGAAAGAGACCCAGTACTTC
TRBJ2-3	TRBD1	.	TRBV19	CASSIQDRGADTQYF	TGTGCCAGTAGTATACAGGACAGGGGTGCAGATACGCAGTATTTT
TRBJ1-1	.	.	TRBV12-3/TRBV12-4	CASSFAGANFF	TGTGCCAGCAGTTTTGCAGGGGCAAATTTCTTT
TRBJ1-5	TRBD1	.	TRBV3-1/TRBV3-2	CASSQATGNSNQPQHF	TGTGCCAGCAGCCAAGCGACAGGGAATAGCAATCAGCCCCAGCATTTT
TRBJ2-3	.	.	TRBV18	CASSPLRTEVDTQYF	TGTGCCAGCTCACCACTTCGGACGGAGGTGGATACGCAGTATTTT
TRBJ2-2	TRBD2	.	TRBV5-1	CASSFTGGNTGELFF	TGCGCCAGCAGCTTCACGGGAGGGAACACCGGGGAGCTGTTTTTT
TRBJ2-2	.	.	TRBV7-2	CASSLEQSTGELFF	TGTGCCAGCAGCTTAGAACAGAGCACCGGGGAGCTGTTTTTT
TRBJ2-7	.	.	TRBV24-1	CATSGGGTYEQYF	TGTGCCACCAGTGGTGGCGGAACCTACGAGCAGTACTTC
TRBJ1-5	.	.	TRBV28	CASSSSRDISSRPQHF	TGTGCCAGCAGTTCGTCCCGGGACATTTCTAGTCGGCCCCAGCATTTT
TRBJ1-1	TRBD1	.	TRBV6-5	CASSYLGQGNTEAFF	TGTGCCAGCAGTTACTTGGGACAGGGGAACACTGAAGCTTTCTTT
TRBJ1-6	TRBD1	.	TRBV6-6	CASSSGQGDSPLHF	TGTGCCAGCAGTTCCGGACAGGGGGATTCACCCCTCCACTTT
TRBJ2-2	.	.	TRBV7-2	CASSLLPRAHGRELFF	TGTGCCAGCAGCTTACTTCCCAGGGCCCACGGGCGGGAGCTGTTTTTT
TRBJ2-1	TRBD1	few	TRBV6-4	CASARDRAYNEQFF	TGTGCCAGTGCCCGGGACAGGGCCTACAATGAGCAGTTCTTC
TRBJ2-2	TRBD1	.	TRBV4-1	CASSQDRGTGNTGELFF	TGCGCCAGCAGCCAAGATAGGGGGACAGGGAACACCGGGGAGCTGTTTTTT
TRBJ2-7	.	.	TRBV4-2	CASSQEHYEQYF	TGTGCCAGCAGCCAAGAACACTACGAGCAGTACTTC
TRBJ2-5	TRBD1	.	TRBV28	CASSPRTGSFLETQYF	TGTGCCAGCAGTCCGCGGACAGGGTCTTTCCTAGAGACCCAGTACTTC
TRBJ2-1	TRBD2	few	TRBV11-2	CASSLEGVILAGGVKQFF	TGTGCCAGCAGCTTAGAAGGGGTTATTCTAGCGGGAGGGGTGAAGCAGTTCTTC
TRBJ2-3	TRBD2	.	TRBV6-5	CASSSGLGDTDTQYF	TGTGCCAGCAGTTCGGGACTAGGGGACACAGATACGCAGTATTTT
TRBJ2-5	TRBD2	.	TRBV6-2/TRBV6-3	CASSYSGLAHQETQYF	TGTGCCAGCAGTTACTCGGGACTAGCGCACCAAGAGACCCAGTACTTC
TRBJ2-7	.	.	TRBV6-5	CASSQNRVHEQYF	TGTGCCAGCAGCCAAAACAGGGTACACGAGCAGTACTTC
TRBJ2-7	TRBD2	.	TRBV29-1	CSVTGTSGIYEQYF	TGCAGCGTGACCGGGACTAGCGGGATCTACGAGCAGTACTTC
TRBJ1-1	TRBD1	.	TRBV7-2	CASRKRTGTNTEAFF	TGTGCCAGCAGAAAAAGGACAGGAACGAACACTGAAGCTTTCTTT
TRBJ1-3	TRBD1	.	TRBV3-1/TRBV3-2	CASSLHDREWSGNTIYF	TGTGCCAGCAGCCTCCATGACAGGGAATGGTCTGGAAACACCATATATTTT
TRBJ2-1	.	.	TRBV19	CASSMDSSSYNEQFF	TGTGCCAGTAGTATGGACTCCTCCTCCTACAATGAGCAGTTCTTC